The rows below give T cell receptor beta chains drawn from one sample of a study of blood T cell repertoires in COVID-19. TCRdb's table, derived via immunoSEQ multiplex PCR, lists solely in-frame clones and lacks some. The sample lists about 200,000 clones, 89% occurring once. The sequenced sample consisted of PBMCs or T cells enriched from blood (not recorded which). These receptors were collected from a woman in her late teens or twenties who had recovered from COVID-19. The CDR3 runs from the conserved cysteine through the conserved F or W. A D gene is named only where the DNA matches it firmly. The size entry is marked missing in some rows and otherwise reads once, few, many or a size class.

TRBJ1-3,once,TRBV18,.,CASSPRDSGNTIYF,TGTGCCAGCTCACCCCGGGACTCTGGAAACACCATATATTTT
TRBJ2-3,.,TRBV5-6,TRBD2,CASSSGTSGGQYF,TGTGCCAGCAGTTCCGGGACTAGCGGGGGACAGTATTTT
TRBJ2-1,.,TRBV27,TRBD2,CASSPLAGGTEQFF,TGTGCCAGCAGCCCACTAGCGGGGGGGACTGAGCAGTTCTTC
TRBJ2-1,.,TRBV27,TRBD1,CASSSTGYEQFF,TGTGCCAGCAGTTCGACAGGGTATGAGCAGTTCTTC
TRBJ2-1,.,TRBV7-6,TRBD2,CASSPKSGGLLEQFF,TGTGCCAGCAGCCCTAAATCGGGGGGGCTTCTTGAGCAGTTCTTC
TRBJ2-2,once,TRBV7-9,.,CASSLGQLEDPGELFF,TGTGCCAGCAGCTTAGGTCAATTGGAGGATCCCGGGGAGCTGTTTTTT
TRBJ2-5,.,TRBV18,.,CASSRGVGDEETQYF,TGTGCCAGCTCACGGGGGGTCGGGGATGAAGAGACCCAGTACTTC
TRBJ2-7,.,TRBV1,.,CTSSQYDRGYEQYF,TGCACCAGCAGCCAGTATGACCGGGGCTACGAGCAGTACTTC
TRBJ1-2,.,TRBV7-9,TRBD1,CASSLVGTGEGGYTF,TGTGCCAGCAGCTTAGTAGGGACAGGGGAGGGTGGCTACACCTTC
TRBJ2-5,.,TRBV24-1,TRBD2,CATSDVAGGRETQYF,TGTGCCACCAGTGATGTAGCGGGGGGGCGGGAGACCCAGTACTTC
TRBJ2-7,.,TRBV4-1,TRBD1,CASSQDAQGQGRTTYEQYF,TGCGCCAGCAGCCAAGATGCCCAGGGACAGGGGCGAACTACCTACGAGCAGTACTTC
TRBJ2-2,.,TRBV29-1,TRBD2,CSGAGDTGELFF,TGCAGCGGCGCGGGGGACACCGGGGAGCTGTTTTTT
TRBJ1-1,.,TRBV4-1,.,CASSPQSTNTEAFF,TGCGCCAGCAGCCCTCAGTCCACGAACACTGAAGCTTTCTTT
TRBJ2-4,once,TRBV20-1,.,CSASADIQYF,TGCAGTGCTAGTGCGGACATTCAGTACTTC
TRBJ2-1,.,TRBV30,TRBD2,CAWSVNSGGYNEQFF,TGTGCCTGGAGTGTAAACAGCGGGGGCTACAATGAGCAGTTCTTC
TRBJ1-5,.,TRBV19,TRBD1,CASKQGAQPQHF,TGTGCCAGTAAACAGGGGGCTCAGCCCCAGCATTTT
TRBJ2-1,.,TRBV5-1,TRBD1,CASSLWSGGSNEQFF,TGCGCCAGCAGCTTGTGGTCAGGGGGCTCCAATGAGCAGTTCTTC
TRBJ1-1,.,TRBV7-3,.,CASSLMGGKPEAFF,TGTGCCAGCAGCTTAATGGGGGGGAAGCCCGAAGCTTTCTTT
TRBJ2-5,.,TRBV6-5,TRBD2,CASRGTSGGSSTQYF,TGTGCCAGCAGGGGGACTAGCGGGGGCTCCTCGACCCAGTACTTC
TRBJ1-6,.,TRBV6-5,.,CASSSRGGRYSPLHF,TGTGCCAGCAGTTCCCGGGGGGGGAGATATTCACCCCTCCACTTT
TRBJ1-2,.,TRBV19,.,CASSILTGGTYGYTF,TGTGCCAGTAGTATTTTGACAGGTGGGACGTATGGCTACACCTTC
TRBJ2-5,.,TRBV11-2,.,CASRYNGGFQETQYF,TGTGCCAGCAGATATAACGGGGGATTCCAAGAGACCCAGTACTTC
TRBJ1-5,.,TRBV9,.,CAVSRNQPQHF,TGTGCCGTCAGTCGCAATCAGCCCCAGCATTTT
TRBJ2-7,few,TRBV6-5,TRBD2,CASMGLAGGNYEQYF,TGTGCCAGCATGGGACTAGCGGGGGGTAACTACGAGCAGTACTTC
TRBJ1-4,.,TRBV19,.,CASSTTQGVNEKLFF,TGTGCCAGTAGTACGACACAGGGAGTCAATGAAAAACTGTTTTTT
TRBJ1-2,.,TRBV28,TRBD1,CASSLKQGGTIYGYTF,TGTGCCAGCAGTTTGAAACAGGGGGGAACTATCTATGGCTACACCTTC
TRBJ1-4,.,TRBV12-3/TRBV12-4,TRBD1,CASGTGPNEKLFF,TGTGCCAGCGGGACAGGGCCTAATGAAAAACTGTTTTTT
TRBJ1-2,few,TRBV5-1,.,CASSFRPGTVANYGYTF,TGCGCCAGCAGCTTCCGACCCGGGACTGTAGCTAACTATGGCTACACCTTC
TRBJ1-2,.,TRBV6-1,TRBD1,CASSEGTGMGYGYTF,TGTGCCAGCAGTGAGGGGACAGGGATGGGGTATGGCTACACCTTC
TRBJ1-3,.,TRBV5-1,.,CASSEQGPRTGNTIYF,TGCGCCAGCAGCGAACAGGGACCGCGGACTGGAAACACCATATATTTT
TRBJ1-6,.,TRBV7-2,.,CASSPGQLSPLHF,TGTGCCAGCAGCCCCGGACAGCTTTCACCCCTCCACTTT
TRBJ1-5,.,TRBV5-1,TRBD1,CASSPGTGGSNQPQHF,TGCGCCAGCAGCCCCGGGACAGGGGGAAGCAATCAGCCCCAGCATTTT